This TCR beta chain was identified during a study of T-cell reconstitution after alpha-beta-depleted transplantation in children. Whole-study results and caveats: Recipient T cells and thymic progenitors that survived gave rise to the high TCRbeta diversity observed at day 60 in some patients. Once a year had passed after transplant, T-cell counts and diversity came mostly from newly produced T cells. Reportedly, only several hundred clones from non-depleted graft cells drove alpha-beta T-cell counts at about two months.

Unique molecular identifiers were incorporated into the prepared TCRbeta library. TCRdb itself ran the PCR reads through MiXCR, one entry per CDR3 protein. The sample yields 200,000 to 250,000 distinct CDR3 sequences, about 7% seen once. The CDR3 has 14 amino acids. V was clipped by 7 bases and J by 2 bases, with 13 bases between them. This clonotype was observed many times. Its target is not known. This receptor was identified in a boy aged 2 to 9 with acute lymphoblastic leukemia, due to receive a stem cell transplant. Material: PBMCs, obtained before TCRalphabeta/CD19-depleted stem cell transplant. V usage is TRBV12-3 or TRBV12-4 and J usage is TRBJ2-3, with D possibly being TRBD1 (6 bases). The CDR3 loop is CASTQGHTTDTQYF. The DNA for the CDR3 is TGTGCCAGCACCCAGGGACATACCACAGATACGCAGTATTTT.